This T cell receptor beta chain was sequenced in a study of CD8 T cells in Susac syndrome. This clonotype was recorded once. Germline lookup yields CDR1 LNHDA and CDR2 SQIVND (reference sequence). V lost 1 base and J lost 8, with 9 bases in between. There are 13 residues in the CDR3. Random hexamers were used to reverse transcribe an amount of roughly 0.45 to 1 ug RNA. TCRdb itself ran the immunoSEQ multiplex PCR reads through MiXCR, one entry per CDR3 protein. The sample holds about 240,000 distinct CDR3 sequences, about 96% seen once. The sequenced sample was CD4+ T cells from PBMCs. The rearrangement uses TRBV19 and TRBJ2-1; D not certain. This clonotype was obtained from a human donor with Susac syndrome. The CDR3 DNA reads as TGTGCCAGTAGTATAGGTAGTGGTTATGAGCAGTTCTTC. Amino acid sequence: CASSIGSGYEQFF.